These 26 T cell receptor beta chains were all obtained from the same sample, sequenced in a study of beta chain features in type 1 diabetes. Expressed TCRB transcripts got sequenced, as all isolated RNA was reverse transcribed. Assay used: immunoSEQ multiplex PCR; TCRdb lists only in-frame clones, some missing. The data show approximately 150,000 clones, roughly 10% seen once. Sequenced: central memory CD4+ T cells from blood. Source of these receptors: a woman aged 40 to 50 in good health.

The table lists this clone with a few counts. The chain couples TRBV19 to TRBJ2-3; 8 nucleotides match TRBD2. The V segment lost 4 bases and the J segment 6 bases; nucleotides outside the gene matches: 9. Germline V gene lookup returns CDR1 LNHDA and CDR2 SQIVND (reference sequence). This CDR3 has 15 residues. The CDR3 nucleotides are TGTGCCAGTAGTAGTTACGGCGGGGGGACGGATACGCAGTATTTT. It translates to CASSSYGGGTDTQYF.

The chain links TRBV7-6 to TRBJ2-7; 9 nucleotides line up with TRBD1. The V gene end was trimmed by 5 bases and the J gene end by 4 bases; junction bases not matched to a gene: 0. Germline CDR1 reads SGHVS; CDR2 reads FNYEAQ. This CDR3 spans 12 amino acids. CDR3 sequence reads: CASSGTGYEQYF. The DNA for the CDR3 is TGTGCCAGCAGCGGGACAGGGTACGAGCAGTACTTC.

The chain carries TRBV10-3 and TRBJ2-7; 10 bases line up with TRBD1. J gave up 3 bases and V 3 bases, and 5 bases lay outside the gene matches. Germline CDR1 ENHRY, CDR2 SYGVKD. CDR3 length: 15 amino acids. The CDR3: CAISDPGQGSYEQYF. Written as DNA, the CDR3 is TGTGCCATCAGTGACCCGGGACAGGGGAGCTACGAGCAGTACTTC.

In its sample, this clone was seen many times. The chain employs TRBV19 and TRBJ2-7; the match to TRBD1 covers 9 bases. Germline lookup yields CDR1 LNHDA and CDR2 SQIVND (reference sequence). The V gene end was trimmed by 6 bases and the J gene end by 6 bases; junction bases not matched to a gene: 6. The CDR3 is 13 amino acids. CDR3 bases: TGTGCCAGTAGCGGAATGACAGGGGGCGAGCAGTACTTC. Its protein product is CASSGMTGGEQYF.

This rearrangement joins TRBV5-4 to TRBJ2-3; D is perhaps TRBD2 (5 bases). Per germline, CDR1 SGHNT and CDR2 YYREEE (reference sequence). The CDR3 is made up of 15 amino acids. The ends were cut back, 0 bases at V and 3 bases at J, with 11 bases in the middle. In DNA form, the CDR3 reads TGTGCCAGCAGCTTGGCCCGGGGTTTGACAGATACGCAGTATTTT. Residues: CASSLARGLTDTQYF.

This clone showed up just a few times. The V gene is TRBV7-9, the J gene TRBJ2-5; D may be TRBD1 (6 bases). This CDR3 comprises 15 residues. Between the trimmed V and J ends, which lost 5 bases and 2 bases, there was a span of 15 bases. Germline V lookup: CDR1 SEHNR, CDR2 FQNEAQ (reference sequence). CDR3 region: CASSTGFVGQETQYF. The CDR3 bases are TGTGCCAGCAGCACAGGGTTCGTGGGACAAGAGACCCAGTACTTC.

This clone was seen ten or more times. J is TRBJ2-7 and V is TRBV7-2; possibly TRBD2 for D (5 bases). V was shortened by 2 bases and J by 7 bases, with 15 bases between the two germline ends. Germline values: CDR1 SGHTA, CDR2 FQGNSA. The CDR3 loop spans 14 amino acids. In DNA form, the CDR3 reads TGTGCCAGCAGCTTAACCCCCGACCGGAGGGAGCAGTACTTC. This sequence encodes CASSLTPDRREQYF.

The chain has TRBV18 and TRBJ1-2; the match to TRBD1 covers 8 bases. The germline gives CDR1 KGHSH, CDR2 LQKENI. The CDR3 sequence is 14 residues long. V shed 4 bases, J shed 6 bases, and the junction held 7 bases outside the gene matches. The CDR3: CASSLSRGQDGYTF. CDR3 nucleotide sequence: TGTGCCAGCTCACTTTCCAGGGGGCAGGATGGCTACACCTTC.

The chain combines TRBV19 with TRBJ2-3; 7 nucleotides line up with TRBD1. Looked up from germline, CDR1 is LNHDA and CDR2 is SQIVND (reference sequence). This CDR3 is 14 amino acids long. The V and J ends lost 7 bases and 3 bases, in that order; junction bases with no gene match: 7. CDR3 sequence: CASTMDRFTDTQYF. The CDR3 region has the DNA TGTGCCAGTACTATGGACAGGTTTACAGATACGCAGTATTTT.

Ten or more counts support this clone. The DNA of the CDR3 is TGTGCCAGCAGCTTAGGTTTGGGGAGCAGTAGTCCAGATACGCAGTATTTT. Translating it yields CASSLGLGSSSPDTQYF. This chain links TRBV13 with TRBJ2-3; maybe TRBD2 (5 bases). CDR1 and CDR2 from the germline V gene are PRHDT and FYEKMQ (reference sequence). V lost 0 bases to trimming and J lost 4 bases, with 17 bases between them. This CDR3 has 17 residues.

This clone was observed at least ten times. This rearrangement joins TRBV7-2 to TRBJ1-5; 12 nucleotides align to TRBD1. Germline V gives CDR1 SGHTA, CDR2 FQGNSA. CDR3 size: 14 residues. Unmatched junction bases numbered 3, after V lost 4 bases and J lost 8 bases. CDR3 sequence reads: CASSWGQGAKPQHF. CDR3 DNA sequence: TGTGCCAGCAGCTGGGGACAGGGGGCAAAGCCCCAGCATTTT.

This clone was counted only a few times. This chain connects TRBV7-2 to TRBJ2-7, with D perhaps TRBD1 (6 bases). Deletions cut 0 bases from V and 5 bases from J, with 11 bases between. The germline V gene encodes CDR1 SGHTA and CDR2 FQGNSA. This CDR3 is 14 amino acids long. The CDR3 nucleotides are TGTGCCAGCAGCTTAGCACAGGGCTATGACGAGCAGTACTTC. Translation gives CASSLAQGYDEQYF.

This clone came up once. The V call is TRBV2, the J call TRBJ1-2; D is ambiguous. The CDR3 has 14 residues. V was cut by 2 bases and J by 8 bases, with 15 bases left in between. Germline lookup yields CDR1 SNHLY and CDR2 FYNNEI. CDR3 sequence reads: CASSEIGPGGGYTF. The CDR3 DNA is TGTGCCAGCAGTGAAATTGGCCCGGGTGGCGGCTACACCTTC.

This clone has only a few counts. CDR3 protein: CATLPQTGEGSYEQYF. In nucleotides, the CDR3 is TGTGCCACCCTCCCCCAAACCGGGGAGGGGAGCTACGAGCAGTACTTC. This chain uses TRBV10-3 with TRBJ2-7; 7 nucleotides match TRBD2. Germline V gene sequence: CDR1 ENHRY, CDR2 SYGVKD. This CDR3 spans 16 amino acids. The V gene end was trimmed by 10 bases and the J gene end by 3 bases; junction bases not matched to a gene: 18.

This clone showed up just a few times. The chain is built from TRBV14 and TRBJ1-6; D is ambiguous. CDR1 SGHDN and CDR2 FVKESK come from the germline V gene. There are 14 residues in the CDR3. Trimming removed 0 bases at V and 7 bases at J, with 7 bases between. This chain's CDR3 is CASSQELRNSPLHF. The CDR3, as DNA: TGTGCCAGCAGCCAAGAACTGAGGAATTCACCCCTCCACTTT.

J is TRBJ1-2 and V is TRBV27; 7 bases match TRBD1. V gave up 4 bases and J gave up 5 bases; unmatched junction bases: 13. Germline V gene lookup returns CDR1 MNHEY and CDR2 SMNVEV (reference sequence). CDR3 length: 16 residues. Written as DNA, the CDR3 is TGTGCCAGCAGTTCCCTGACAGGGCTAAATACTTATGGCTACACCTTC. This translates into CASSSLTGLNTYGYTF.

This clone was detected a few times. V and J are TRBV7-8 and TRBJ1-5, with no clear D. The CDR3 runs to 12 residues. Germline-derived CDR1 and CDR2 are SGHVS and FQNEAQ. Trimming took 0 bases from V and 9 from J, leaving 6 bases between them. The CDR3 sequence: CASSLAFRPQHF. DNA of the CDR3: TGTGCCAGCAGCTTAGCCTTCAGGCCCCAGCATTTT.

V and J are TRBV18 and TRBJ1-1; TRBD1 might be the D (5 bases). Germline values: CDR1 KGHSH, CDR2 LQKENI. Trimming took 3 bases from V and 3 from J, leaving 8 bases between them. The CDR3 is made up of 13 amino acids. The CDR3 bases are TGTGCCAGCTCACCGCGGGGGGACACTGAAGCTTTCTTT. This sequence encodes CASSPRGDTEAFF.

J is TRBJ2-2 and V is TRBV7-2, with D tentatively TRBD2 (5 bases). With 5 bases removed from V and 10 bases from J, the gap between germline ends came to 17 bases. CDR3 length equals 14 residues. Germline CDR1 is SGHTA and CDR2 is FQGNSA. CDR3 DNA sequence: TGTGCCAGCAGCGCACGGACTGTAAGCGAGGAGCTGTTTTTT. This gives the protein CASSARTVSEELFF.

The chain links TRBV5-1 to TRBJ2-1, with D possibly matching TRBD2 (5 bases). The CDR3 is made up of 16 amino acids. The germline V and J ends were trimmed by 4 bases and 2 bases, with 16 bases remaining between them. CDR1 and CDR2 from the germline V gene are SGHRS and YFSETQ. CDR3 in amino acids: CASSETPGSAYNEQFF. In nucleotides, the CDR3 is TGCGCCAGCAGCGAGACCCCGGGGTCCGCCTACAATGAGCAGTTCTTC. Full variable domain (remainder filled in from reference TRBV5-1 and TRBJ2-1): KAGVTQTPRYLIKTRGQQVTLSCSPISGHRSVSWYQQTPGQGLQFLFEYFSETQRNKGNFPGRFSGRQFSNSRSEMNVSTLELGDSALYLCASSETPGSAYNEQFFGPGTRLTVL.

This clone showed up just a few times. The chain carries TRBV6-6 and TRBJ1-5; D gene unclear. Germline assignment: CDR1 MNHNY and CDR2 SVGAGI (reference sequence). With 2 bases removed from V and 9 bases from J, the gap between germline ends came to 11 bases. There are 13 residues in the CDR3. The CDR3 here is CASSYVDRGPQHF. CDR3 bases: TGTGCCAGCAGTTACGTGGACCGGGGGCCCCAGCATTTT.

This clone was counted a few times. The chain has TRBV27 and TRBJ1-4; 9 bases fit TRBD1. J gave up 8 bases and V 6 bases, and 10 bases lay outside the gene matches. Per germline, CDR1 MNHEY and CDR2 SMNVEV (reference sequence). This CDR3 region has 15 residues. The CDR3 sequence: CASSRGRTGEEKLFF. The CDR3 coding sequence is TGTGCCAGCAGCCGCGGGCGGACAGGGGAAGAAAAACTGTTTTTT.

The chain is built from TRBV7-2 and TRBJ2-1; a possible D gene is TRBD1 (5 bases). Germline loops: CDR1 SGHTA, CDR2 FQGNSA. V was shortened by 1 base and J by 2 bases, with 9 bases between the two germline ends. The CDR3 is 15 amino acids. Written as DNA, the CDR3 is TGTGCCAGCAGCTTAGACGCAGGGCCCTACAATGAGCAGTTCTTC. This encodes CASSLDAGPYNEQFF.

This clone was found many times. The V and J genes are TRBV7-6 and TRBJ2-1; 7 bases map to TRBD2. The CDR3 covers 16 residues. Per germline, CDR1 SGHVS and CDR2 FNYEAQ. After removal of 1 base from V and 7 bases from J, the junction contained 10 bases not matched to a gene. CDR3: CASSLGAGGRWNEQFF. CDR3 nucleotides: TGTGCCAGCAGCTTAGGTGCCGGGGGGAGGTGGAATGAGCAGTTCTTC.

The rearrangement uses TRBV7-8 and TRBJ1-2; D is undetermined. This CDR3 comprises 12 residues. Per the germline V gene, CDR1 is SGHVS and CDR2 is FQNEAQ. V lost 1 base and J 7 bases, leaving 7 bases between the germline ends. The CDR3 DNA is TGTGCCAGCAGCTTAGATACGGGTGGCTACACCTTC. It yields the protein CASSLDTGGYTF.

The sample holds a few counts of this clone. The chain couples TRBV18 to TRBJ1-6; 11 bases match TRBD1. The CDR3 length is 15 residues. Germline CDR1 is KGHSH and CDR2 is LQKENI. Unmatched junction bases numbered 4, after V lost 4 bases and J lost 8 bases. The CDR3: CASSRTGGRDSPLHF. CDR3 bases: TGTGCCAGCTCACGGACAGGGGGCAGGGATTCACCCCTCCACTTT.